These 18 T cell receptor beta chains share one sample of origin, sequenced in a study of response to subunit inactivated influenza vaccine. In TCRdb, the RT-PCR reads were re-called with MiXCR into one record per CDR3 protein. Found here are roughly 290,000 distinct CDR3 sequences, 21% of them singletons; the top ten hold roughly a tenth. The sequencing used PBMCs from blood, collected less than 22 months after vaccination. The source of these receptors is a man between 50 and 75 years old who received an inactivated influenza vaccine.

This chain links TRBV28 with TRBJ2-3; 8 positions agree with TRBD2. The CDR3 length is 13 residues. The V gene's germline CDR1 is MDHEN and CDR2 SYDVKM. V shed 9 bases and J 2 bases; nucleotides not matched to a gene: 4. The CDR3 region has the DNA TGTGCCAGTGGCGGGGGGTTCACAGATACGCAGTATTTT. It yields the protein CASGGGFTDTQYF. Drawing the rest from reference TRBV28 and TRBJ2-3, the complete variable domain is DVKVTQSSRYLVKRTGEKVFLECVQDMDHENMFWYRQDPGLGLRLIYFSYDVKMKEKGDIPEGYSVSREKKERFSLILESASTNQTSMYLCASGGGFTDTQYFGPGTRLTVL.

In the case of this clonotype: The junction shows a germline mismatch at one end, possibly a read error. The chain is built from TRBV12-3 or TRBV12-4 and TRBJ2-5; D unclear. CDR3 size: 14 residues. The CDR3 nucleotides read TGTGCCAACAGTTTGAAGGCAGGTCAAGAGACCCAGTACTTC. Translated, it gives CANSLKAGQETQYF.

The sample holds many counts of this clonotype. The chain couples TRBV12-3 or TRBV12-4 to TRBJ1-5; 10 bases are shared with TRBD1. V lost 5 bases to trimming and J lost 4 bases; unmatched junction nucleotides: 2. CDR3 length equals 14 residues. CDR3 loop: CASSVGQGNQPQHF. DNA for the CDR3: TGTGCCAGCAGTGTGGGACAGGGGAATCAGCCCCAGCATTTT.

The gene calls are TRBV5-1 and TRBJ2-4; D possibly uses TRBD1 or TRBD2 (5 bases each). The CDR3 is 16 amino acids. Germline V gene lookup returns CDR1 SGHRS and CDR2 YFSETQ. Trimming pared 1 base from V and 3 bases from J, leaving 14 bases between. The CDR3 spells CASSLITAGGKNIQYF. The CDR3 nucleotides are TGCGCCAGCAGCTTGATTACAGCTGGGGGCAAAAACATTCAGTACTTC.

This clonotype appeared a single time. The CDR3 sequence: CATSAEGTDTQYF. For the CDR3, the DNA is TGTGCCACCTCCGCGGAGGGCACAGATACGCAGTATTTT. The V call is TRBV10-3, the J call TRBJ2-3; TRBD2 is a possible D gene (5 bases). The CDR3 is 13 residues long. Germline CDR1 ENHRY, CDR2 SYGVKD. Trimming cost V 10 bases and J 1 base, with 12 bases left between them.

This clonotype was observed a handful of times. The chain employs TRBV20-1 and TRBJ2-7; D not certain. CDR1 and CDR2 (germline): DFQATT, SNEGSKA (reference sequence). This CDR3 is built from 11 residues. V lost 6 bases and J 1 base, leaving 7 bases between the germline ends. DNA of the CDR3: TGCAGTGCACGTCCTTCCTACGAGCAGTACTTC. Translation gives CSARPSYEQYF.

This clonotype was seen a handful of times. V and J are TRBV19 and TRBJ1-1; D remains ambiguous. The germline V gene encodes CDR1 LNHDA and CDR2 SQIVND (reference sequence). The CDR3 is 9 amino acids. The V end lost 10 bases, the J end lost 6 bases, and 6 bases lay between the germline ends. CDR3 in DNA: TGTGCCAACCCTGCTGAAGCTTTCTTT. Its protein is CANPAEAFF.

The rearrangement joins TRBV15 to TRBJ1-2; TRBD1 aligns across 7 bases. This CDR3 comprises 14 residues. Per the germline V gene, CDR1 is LNHNV and CDR2 is YYDKDF (reference sequence). Losses at the gene ends were 2 bases for V and 5 bases for J; bases not matched to a gene: 5. The CDR3 DNA sequence: TGTGCCACCAGCAGACAACAGGGGAGATATGGCTACACCTTC. The encoded protein is CATSRQQGRYGYTF.

This clonotype was found many times. The chain has TRBV29-1 and TRBJ1-4, with D maybe TRBD1 (6 bases). CDR1 and CDR2 (germline): SQVTM, ANQGSEA. The CDR3 loop spans 12 amino acids. V was pared by 4 bases and J by 5 bases, with 8 bases between. Written as DNA, the CDR3 is TGCAGCGTTGCGGGGGCAAATGAAAAACTGTTTTTT. Protein sequence: CSVAGANEKLFF. The full variable domain, its missing parts supplied by reference TRBV29-1 and TRBJ1-4, is SAVISQKPSRDICQRGTSLTIQCQVDSQVTMMFWYRQQPGQSLTLIATANQGSEATYESGFVIDKFPISRPNLTFSTLTVSNMSPEDSSIYLCSVAGANEKLFFGSGTQLSVL.

About this clonotype: Being one base from a much bigger clone, this may be a read error. The genes are TRBV24-1 and TRBJ1-5; D unresolved. The germline V gene has CDR1 KGHDR and CDR2 SFDVKD. The CDR3 has 14 amino acids. Written as DNA, the CDR3 is TGTGCCACCAGTGATGGGTCCACTCATCAGGCCCAGCATTTT. Translating gives CATSDGSTHQAQHF.

There are a few counts of this clonotype. This sequence joins TRBV11-2 and TRBJ1-1; 7 nucleotides line up with TRBD1. CDR1 is SGHAT and CDR2 is FQNNGV in the germline V gene. CDR3 length: 12 residues. With 5 bases clipped from V and 8 bases from J, the junction kept 5 bases outside the gene matches. DNA of the CDR3: TGTGCCAGCAGCCCAGACAGGGTAGAAGCTTTCTTT. As protein: CASSPDRVEAFF. The full variable domain, in which reference TRBV11-2 and TRBJ1-1 provide the parts outside the CDR3, is EAGVAQSPRYKIIEKRQSVAFWCNPISGHATLYWYQQILGQGPKLLIQFQNNGVVDDSQLPKDRFSAERLKGVDSTLKIQPAKLEDSAVYLCASSPDRVEAFFGQGTRLTVV.

There are a few counts of this clonotype. The V gene is TRBV7-9, the J gene TRBJ1-3; D remains unclear. Germline CDR1 SEHNR, CDR2 FQNEAQ (reference sequence). The CDR3 is 15 amino acids. V was pared by 1 base and J by 0 bases, with 7 bases between. The CDR3 nucleotides read TGTGCCAGCAGCTTAGAGGGTGTCTCTGGAAACACCATATATTTT. Translated: CASSLEGVSGNTIYF.

This clonotype was observed a few times. The chain carries TRBV7-9 and TRBJ2-7; D unresolved. V lost 5 bases, J lost 3 bases, and 5 bases lay in between. Germline V CDR1 and CDR2: SEHNR, FQNEAQ (reference sequence). This CDR3 has 11 residues. The CDR3 spells CASSPIYEQYF. In DNA form, the CDR3 reads TGTGCCAGCAGCCCGATCTACGAGCAGTACTTC. Together with reference TRBV7-9 and TRBJ2-7, the CDR3 gives the full variable domain: DTGVSQNPRHKITKRGQNVTFRCDPISEHNRLYWYRQTLGQGPEFLTYFQNEAQLEKSRLLSDRFSAERPKGSFSTLEIQRTEQGDSAMYLCASSPIYEQYFGPGTRLTVT.

This clonotype turned up a few times. V gene TRBV20-1 combines with J gene TRBJ2-1; maybe TRBD1 (6 bases). The length of the CDR3 is 14 residues. The germline V and J ends were trimmed by 6 bases and 3 bases, with 15 bases remaining between them. The germline gives CDR1 DFQATT, CDR2 SNEGSKA (reference sequence). CDR3 sequence: CSAARGNGYNEQFF. The CDR3 nucleotides read TGCAGTGCAGCTAGGGGGAACGGCTACAATGAGCAGTTCTTC.

This clonotype was found once. This sequence joins TRBV5-5 and TRBJ2-6; no reliable D call. The V end was cut by 6 bases, the J end by 0 bases, with 10 bases between. The CDR3 contains 15 residues. CDR1 and CDR2 (germline): SGHKS, YYEKEE (reference sequence). The CDR3 here is CASNSDGSGANVLTF. CDR3 sequence (DNA): TGTGCCAGCAACTCGGACGGCTCTGGGGCCAACGTCCTGACTTTC.

The chain links TRBV14 to TRBJ2-7; TRBD1 aligns across 8 bases. V was pared by 6 bases and J by 3 bases, with 10 bases of the junction left unmatched. The CDR3 runs to 15 residues. The germline CDR1 and CDR2 sequences are SGHDN and FVKESK. The CDR3 DNA reads as TGTGCCAGCAGTCCTTGGACAGGGAGCGGCTACGAGCAGTACTTC. This codes for CASSPWTGSGYEQYF.

This clonotype was detected many times. The J gene is TRBJ1-2, the V gene TRBV12-3 or TRBV12-4; D is undetermined. Trimming left V 4 bases short and J 4 bases short, with 22 bases between. The CDR3 contains 17 residues. CDR3 DNA: TGTGCCAGCAGTTATTACCCCCGGGCACAAGTCCCCTATGGCTACACCTTC. Translation gives CASSYYPRAQVPYGYTF.

The chain couples TRBV29-1 to TRBJ2-1, with D tentatively TRBD1 (7 bases). Trimming cost V 6 bases and J 9 bases, with 21 bases left between them. The germline CDR1 and CDR2 sequences are SQVTM and ANQGSEA. The CDR3 loop spans 14 amino acids. The CDR3 region is CSVEGAIRSGEQFF. CDR3 nucleotides: TGCAGCGTGGAGGGGGCAATAAGGAGTGGTGAGCAGTTCTTC.